This entry describes one T cell receptor beta chain. Germline V gene data show CDR1 as KGHDR and CDR2 as SFDVKD. The CDR3 has 16 residues. Losses at the gene ends were 1 base for V and 4 bases for J; bases not matched to a gene: 5. TCRdb called the 5' RACE reads again in MiXCR, with one record for every CDR3 protein. This sample has 1.5 million to 2 million distinct CDR3 sequences, with around 29% found just once. The entry originates in a study of identical twins. The rearrangement uses TRBV24-1 and TRBJ2-3; TRBD1 matches at 9 bases. The sample was cord blood. The clonotype originates from a newborn girl in good health. Here the CDR3 reads CATSDFGQGPSDTQYF. DNA of the CDR3: TGTGCCACCAGTGATTTTGGACAGGGGCCGTCAGATACGCAGTATTTT.